This is a list of T cell receptor beta chains from one sample in a study of T cell repertoires in cytomegalovirus infection. TCRdb processed the reads anew with MiXCR; each CDR3 protein has one entry. The data contain roughly 150,000 distinct CDR3 sequences, roughly 17% of them singletons. Sequencing input: CD8+ T cells from PBMCs. These receptors were obtained from a human donor in good health (CMV status not recorded). Some clones in this sample may be carry-over from other donors' samples. The CDR3 runs from the conserved cysteine through the conserved F or W. The order of the fields is D gene, J gene, clone size, V gene, CDR3 DNA, CDR3 protein. The D gene is left open where the match is weak. Size is stated for part of the rows, as once, few or many counts, or as a class when the clone is expanded.

d_call: -; j_call: TRBJ2-1; clone_size: -; v_call: TRBV28; cdr3_nt: TGTGCCAGCAGTTCCCAGTGGGGCCAACGTAAACTTCCCTACAATGAGCAGTTCTTC; cdr3_aa: CASSSQWGQRKLPYNEQFF
d_call: -; j_call: TRBJ2-3; clone_size: -; v_call: TRBV6-2/TRBV6-3; cdr3_nt: TGTGCCAGCAGTTACTATAGGAGGGCGACAGATACGCAGTATTTT; cdr3_aa: CASSYYRRATDTQYF
d_call: TRBD1; j_call: TRBJ1-2; clone_size: many; v_call: TRBV7-8; cdr3_nt: TGTGCCAGCAGCTCCAAGCTGCCGGGACAGCTCTATGGCTACACCTTC; cdr3_aa: CASSSKLPGQLYGYTF
d_call: -; j_call: TRBJ2-1; clone_size: few; v_call: TRBV4-1; cdr3_nt: TGCGCCAGCAGCCAAGCGGGCGGTTTCTACAATGAGCAGTTCTTC; cdr3_aa: CASSQAGGFYNEQFF
d_call: -; j_call: TRBJ2-1; clone_size: few; v_call: TRBV7-3; cdr3_nt: TGTGCCAGCAGCTTTGAAACAGGAAGCTACAATGAGCAGTTCTTC; cdr3_aa: CASSFETGSYNEQFF
d_call: -; j_call: TRBJ1-1; clone_size: few; v_call: TRBV7-6; cdr3_nt: TGTGCCAGCAGCCCCCGAAGGGGACCGAACACTGAAGCTTTCTTT; cdr3_aa: CASSPRRGPNTEAFF
d_call: -; j_call: TRBJ2-7; clone_size: -; v_call: TRBV28; cdr3_nt: TGTGCCAGCAGTCCTGGTCCTAACTACGAGCAGTACTTC; cdr3_aa: CASSPGPNYEQYF
d_call: TRBD1; j_call: TRBJ2-2; clone_size: few; v_call: TRBV7-2; cdr3_nt: TGTGCCAGCAGCCCCGGGACAGGGGCCGGGGAGCTGTTTTTT; cdr3_aa: CASSPGTGAGELFF
d_call: -; j_call: TRBJ2-7; clone_size: -; v_call: TRBV7-9; cdr3_nt: TGTGCCAGCGGTCCTGTCGGCAGCTCCTACGAGCAGTACTTC; cdr3_aa: CASGPVGSSYEQYF
d_call: TRBD1; j_call: TRBJ2-2; clone_size: -; v_call: TRBV7-3; cdr3_nt: TGTGCCAGCAGCTTAGACAGGGGCGGGGAGCTGTTTTTT; cdr3_aa: CASSLDRGGELFF
d_call: -; j_call: TRBJ2-5; clone_size: many; v_call: TRBV7-8; cdr3_nt: TGTGCCACCGCTTGGTGGGCCTCCACTACCCAGGCCAAAGAGACCCAGTACTTC; cdr3_aa: CATAWWASTTQAKETQYF
d_call: TRBD1; j_call: TRBJ2-2; clone_size: -; v_call: TRBV4-1; cdr3_nt: TGCGCCAGTCGGAAACAGGGGGACACCGGGGAGCTGTTTTTT; cdr3_aa: CASRKQGDTGELFF
d_call: -; j_call: TRBJ2-7; clone_size: -; v_call: TRBV7-9; cdr3_nt: TGTGCCAGCAGCTTAGCTGGGCCAGGGCCCTCCTACGAGCAGTACTTC; cdr3_aa: CASSLAGPGPSYEQYF
d_call: -; j_call: TRBJ2-6; clone_size: -; v_call: TRBV7-2; cdr3_nt: TGTGCCAGCAGGACCCCCGCCCAGGGTAGCTCTGGGGCCAACGTCCTGACTTTC; cdr3_aa: CASRTPAQGSSGANVLTF
d_call: TRBD2; j_call: TRBJ2-5; clone_size: -; v_call: TRBV7-2; cdr3_nt: TGTGCCAGCACCGGGACTAGCTGGACCCAGTACTTC; cdr3_aa: CASTGTSWTQYF
d_call: -; j_call: TRBJ2-7; clone_size: -; v_call: TRBV5-1; cdr3_nt: TGCGCCAGCAGCGGGGCAGTCTCCTACGAGCAGTACTTC; cdr3_aa: CASSGAVSYEQYF
d_call: -; j_call: TRBJ2-7; clone_size: few; v_call: TRBV7-9; cdr3_nt: TGTGCCAGCAGTCCCGGGCACAGGGAGAACTACGAGCAGTACTTC; cdr3_aa: CASSPGHRENYEQYF
d_call: -; j_call: TRBJ2-3; clone_size: -; v_call: TRBV12-3/TRBV12-4; cdr3_nt: TGTGCCAGCAGTTCCCTGACACCTAGCACAGATACGCAGTATTTT; cdr3_aa: CASSSLTPSTDTQYF
d_call: TRBD2; j_call: TRBJ2-1; clone_size: few; v_call: TRBV28; cdr3_nt: TGTGCCAGCAGTTTAATCCGTCTAGCGGGAGGACCCCACTCTAATGAGCAGTTCTTC; cdr3_aa: CASSLIRLAGGPHSNEQFF
d_call: -; j_call: TRBJ2-2; clone_size: few; v_call: TRBV19; cdr3_nt: TGTGCCAGTAGCCCTTATCTCGAGGGTGCGGGCGGGGAGCTGTTTTTT; cdr3_aa: CASSPYLEGAGGELFF
d_call: TRBD1; j_call: TRBJ2-1; clone_size: -; v_call: TRBV6-5; cdr3_nt: TGTGCCAGCAGTTACTCGACAGGGCTAACTGTGGATGAGCAGTTCTTC; cdr3_aa: CASSYSTGLTVDEQFF
d_call: -; j_call: TRBJ2-6; clone_size: -; v_call: TRBV15; cdr3_nt: TGTGCCACCAGCAGAGACAGGGCTGGGGCCAACGTCCTGACTTTC; cdr3_aa: CATSRDRAGANVLTF
d_call: TRBD2; j_call: TRBJ2-2; clone_size: -; v_call: TRBV28; cdr3_nt: TGTGCCAGCCGGGGGGCCGGGGAGCTGTTTTTT; cdr3_aa: CASRGAGELFF
d_call: -; j_call: TRBJ1-2; clone_size: -; v_call: TRBV11-2; cdr3_nt: TGTGCCAGCAGCTCGATCTTCGGTCCCAATGGCTACACCTTC; cdr3_aa: CASSSIFGPNGYTF
d_call: -; j_call: TRBJ2-1; clone_size: many; v_call: TRBV6-6; cdr3_nt: TGTGCCAGCAGTTACCGCAGCGGGACAAATACCCCCTACAATGAGCAGTTCTTC; cdr3_aa: CASSYRSGTNTPYNEQFF
d_call: -; j_call: TRBJ2-7; clone_size: few; v_call: TRBV6-4; cdr3_nt: TGTGCCATGTCACTCCAATCCTACGAGCAGTACTTC; cdr3_aa: CAMSLQSYEQYF
d_call: -; j_call: TRBJ2-2; clone_size: -; v_call: TRBV19; cdr3_nt: TGTGCCAGTAGTATGGCGGGAATAGCCGGGGAGCTGTTTTTT; cdr3_aa: CASSMAGIAGELFF
d_call: -; j_call: TRBJ1-5; clone_size: -; v_call: TRBV6-5; cdr3_nt: TGTGCCAGCAGCAACCAGAGGACCGGTGGAATGATGCATTTT; cdr3_aa: CASSNQRTGGMMHF
d_call: -; j_call: TRBJ2-7; clone_size: -; v_call: TRBV28; cdr3_nt: TGTGCCAGCAGACTAACCCCCCTGGGGTACGAGCAGTACTTC; cdr3_aa: CASRLTPLGYEQYF